Following are 15 T cell receptor beta chains from one sample sequenced in a study of blood T cells in healthy people across ages. For the second PCR, which ran for roughly 6 to 11 cycles, a sample-barcoded 5' primer and a J-beta primer mix were used. TCRdb ran MiXCR on the 5' RACE reads and lists one entry per CDR3 protein. The sample records roughly 1,100,000 distinct CDR3 sequences, under 30% being singletons. This sample also belongs to another study, concerning T cells of mothers and their children.

The sequenced sample consisted of blood. Receptors were obtained from a girl aged 2 to 10 in good health.

The V and J genes are TRBV7-8 and TRBJ2-4; D is perhaps TRBD1 or TRBD2 (5 bases each). The CDR3 has 14 amino acids. V dropped 5 bases and J dropped 1 base, with 9 bases sitting between them. From germline, CDR1 is SGHVS and CDR2 FQNEAQ. The CDR3: CASSPGDAKNIQYF. The CDR3 DNA reads as TGTGCCAGCAGCCCCGGGGACGCCAAAAACATTCAGTACTTC.

This clonotype was observed a handful of times. The rearrangement uses TRBV7-2 and TRBJ1-5, with 7 bases matching TRBD1. J was trimmed by 6 bases and V by 6 bases; bases with no gene match: 11. The CDR3 runs 15 residues. Germline-derived CDR1 and CDR2 are SGHTA and FQGNSA. The CDR3 region is CASRTGTASGQPQHF. The CDR3 DNA is TGTGCCAGCAGGACAGGGACTGCGTCGGGTCAGCCCCAGCATTTT.

This clonotype was observed a handful of times. The V and J genes are TRBV7-3 and TRBJ2-3; D could derive from TRBD1 or TRBD2 (6 bases each). The germline V and J ends were trimmed by 5 bases and 1 base, with 16 bases remaining between them. From germline, CDR1 is SGHTA and CDR2 FQGTGA. The CDR3 loop spans 16 amino acids. CDR3 in amino acids: CASSLGRGGRTDTQYF. In DNA form, the CDR3 reads TGTGCCAGCAGCCTAGGACGAGGGGGGCGCACAGATACGCAGTATTTT.

The V and J genes are TRBV18 and TRBJ1-1; no firm D call. V was clipped by 3 bases and J by 3 bases, with 8 bases between them. The CDR3 runs to 13 residues. CDR1 and CDR2 (germline): KGHSH, LQKENI. Here the CDR3 reads CASSPQAYTEAFF. DNA for the CDR3: TGTGCCAGCTCACCTCAAGCGTACACTGAAGCTTTCTTT.

This chain uses TRBV3-1 with TRBJ2-4; D gene uncertain. The V and J ends lost 0 bases and 10 bases respectively, with 16 bases between them. The V gene's germline CDR1 is LGHDT and CDR2 YNNKEL (reference sequence). This CDR3 has 15 residues. This CDR3 is CASSQDLRTERIQYF. The CDR3 DNA sequence: TGTGCCAGCAGCCAAGATCTTAGGACCGAGAGGATTCAGTACTTC.

This clonotype was seen a handful of times. The chain uses TRBV12-3 or TRBV12-4 and TRBJ1-5, with D possibly matching TRBD1 (6 bases). The ends were cut back, 6 bases at V and 4 bases at J, with 13 bases in the middle. The CDR3 runs 14 residues. CDR3 sequence: CASSTPQGNQPQHF. The CDR3 bases are TGTGCCAGCAGCACACCACAGGGAAATCAGCCCCAGCATTTT.

This clonotype was picked up a small number of times. This sequence joins TRBV11-3 and TRBJ2-7; D perhaps matches TRBD1 (5 bases). Trimming cost V 0 bases and J 0 bases, with 12 bases left between them. The CDR3 runs 16 residues. Germline V gene data show CDR1 as SGHNT and CDR2 as YENEEA. CDR3 sequence: CASSLEGQRLSYEQYF. The CDR3 coding sequence is TGTGCCAGCAGCTTAGAGGGGCAGCGCCTCTCCTACGAGCAGTACTTC.

The genes are TRBV20-1 and TRBJ1-2; the match to TRBD1 covers 8 bases. Germline V gene data show CDR1 as DFQATT and CDR2 as SNEGSKA (reference sequence). The CDR3 length is 12 residues. With 5 bases clipped from V and 8 bases from J, the junction kept 7 bases outside the gene matches. The CDR3 protein is CSAFGTGRGYTF. The CDR3 nucleotides are TGCAGTGCTTTCGGGACAGGCCGGGGCTACACCTTC.

The chain is built from TRBV6-2 or TRBV6-3 and TRBJ2-7; 9 bases line up with TRBD2. Germline V gives CDR1 MNHEY, CDR2 SVGEGT. The CDR3 length is 14 residues. The junction had 5 bases not matched to a gene; V was cut back by 6 bases and J by 2 bases. This CDR3 reads CASRIAGVTYEQYF. CDR3 coding DNA: TGTGCCAGCAGAATAGCGGGAGTCACCTACGAGCAGTACTTC.

This clonotype was detected only a few times. J is TRBJ2-7 and V is TRBV28; 8 bases map to TRBD1. This CDR3 has 15 amino acids. CDR1 and CDR2 from the germline V gene are MDHEN and SYDVKM. V was pared by 6 bases and J by 2 bases, with 9 bases of the junction left unmatched. This CDR3 is CASSLGTGEAYEQYF. In DNA form, the CDR3 reads TGTGCCAGCAGCTTAGGGACAGGAGAGGCCTACGAGCAGTACTTC. Based on the CDR3 plus reference TRBV28 and TRBJ2-7, the full variable domain is DVKVTQSSRYLVKRTGEKVFLECVQDMDHENMFWYRQDPGLGLRLIYFSYDVKMKEKGDIPEGYSVSREKKERFSLILESASTNQTSMYLCASSLGTGEAYEQYFGPGTRLTVT.

About this clonotype: The CDR3 carries no conserved terminal phenylalanine or tryptophan, so it likely arises from a read error. The chain uses TRBV12-3 or TRBV12-4 and TRBJ1-6; D gene ambiguous. CDR3 length: 14 residues. Trimming cost V 3 bases and J 8 bases, with 11 bases left between them. CDR3 residues: CASSFSGSHSPLHL. The CDR3 DNA sequence: TGTGCCAGCAGTTTTTCGGGAAGTCATTCACCCCTCCACCTT.

In this sample, this clonotype turned up once. The CDR3 reads CSASGTGVFRGSTNIQYF. Written as DNA, the CDR3 is TGCAGTGCTTCCGGGACAGGGGTATTTCGGGGATCCACAAACATTCAGTACTTC. V and J are TRBV20-1 and TRBJ2-4; 10 bases line up with TRBD1. V was pared by 5 bases and J by 6 bases, with 19 bases of the junction left unmatched. Germline V CDR1 and CDR2: DFQATT, SNEGSKA (reference sequence). The CDR3 runs 18 residues.

Regarding this clonotype: A much larger clonotype is one base distant, so this may be a read error. The genes are TRBV7-9 and TRBJ2-3; 7 nucleotides align to TRBD1. This CDR3 has 13 residues. Germline values: CDR1 SEHNR, CDR2 FQNEAQ (reference sequence). CDR3 loop: CASSLQGTDTLYF. The CDR3 nucleotides are TGTGCCAGCAGCTTACAGGGGACAGATACGCTGTATTTT.

V gene TRBV5-6 combines with J gene TRBJ2-7; D may correspond to TRBD1 or TRBD2 (5 bases each). Trimming stripped 2 bases from V and 2 bases from J, with 14 bases between. Germline-derived CDR1 and CDR2 are SGHDT and YYEEEE. The CDR3 totals 15 residues. As DNA, the CDR3 is TGTGCCAGCAGCTTTGGGGGTATTACAACCTACGAGCAGTACTTC. Translating gives CASSFGGITTYEQYF.

This clonotype was detected only a few times. The V call is TRBV6-6, the J call TRBJ2-7; 9 nucleotides align to TRBD1. The junction had 3 bases not matched to a gene; V was cut back by 4 bases and J by 2 bases. This CDR3 has 14 amino acids. Germline V gene sequence: CDR1 MNHNY, CDR2 SVGAGI (reference sequence). The CDR3: CASSLQGAPYEQYF. In DNA, the CDR3 is TGTGCCAGCAGTTTACAGGGGGCTCCCTACGAGCAGTACTTC.